The T cell receptor (beta chain) described here comes from a study of regulatory T cells in long-lasting Graves disease. To make TCR beta libraries, researchers used iRepertoire HTBI primers and Arm-PCR of CDR3 regions. TCRdb independently ran MiXCR on the multiplex PCR reads; one entry per CDR3 protein. The sample carries approximately 440,000 distinct CDR3 sequences, 20% to 25% recorded once. This clonotype was detected ten times or more. What it recognizes is unknown. Study findings and constraints: Rather than thyroid tissue, only peripheral blood underwent study. TCR diversity was lower in persistent Graves' patients than in newly diagnosed ones.

Described time point: persistent/refractory GD, antithyroid drugs over 5 years with positive TRAb. Extracted PBMC RNA gave rise to the TCR library. This sequence originates from a female donor with Graves disease. The sequenced sample was peripheral blood mononuclear cells (PBMCs), obtained when the disease was refractory, from a patient treated with antithyroid drugs.

CDR3 coding DNA: TGTGCCAGCGGATCCCCCTACGAGCAGTACTTC. This translates into CASGSPYEQYF. This chain uses TRBV28 with TRBJ2-7; no firm D call. Looked up from germline, CDR1 is MDHEN and CDR2 is SYDVKM. This CDR3 contains 11 residues. Trimming shortened V by 8 bases and J by 2 bases, and 7 bases separated the two germline ends.